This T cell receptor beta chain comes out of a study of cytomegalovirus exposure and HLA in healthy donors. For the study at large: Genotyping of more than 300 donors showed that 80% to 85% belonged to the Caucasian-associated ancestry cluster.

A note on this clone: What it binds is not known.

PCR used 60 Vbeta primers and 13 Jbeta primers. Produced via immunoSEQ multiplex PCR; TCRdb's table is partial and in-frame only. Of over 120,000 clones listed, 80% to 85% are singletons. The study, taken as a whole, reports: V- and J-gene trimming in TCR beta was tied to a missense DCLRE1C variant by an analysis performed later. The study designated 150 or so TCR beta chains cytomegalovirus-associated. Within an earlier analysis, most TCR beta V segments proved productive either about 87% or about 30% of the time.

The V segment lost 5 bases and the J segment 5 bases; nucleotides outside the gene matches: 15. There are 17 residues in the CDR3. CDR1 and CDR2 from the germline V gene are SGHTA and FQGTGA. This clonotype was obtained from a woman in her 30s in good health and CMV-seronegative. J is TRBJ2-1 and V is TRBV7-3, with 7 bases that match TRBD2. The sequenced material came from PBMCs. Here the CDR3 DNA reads TGTGCCAGCAGCCCGACCGTGGGGGGGACGAGTCACAATGAGCAGTTCTTC. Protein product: CASSPTVGGTSHNEQFF.